This is a list of T cell receptor beta chains from one sample in a study of CD8 T cells in ankylosing spondylitis. Using its own MiXCR run on the 5' RACE reads, TCRdb lists one record per CDR3 protein. The data contain 150,000 or so distinct CDR3 sequences, around a third of them seen just once; the ten biggest clones take up 4.5% to 6%. Sequences were obtained from synovial fluid, either unsorted or a sorted T cell fraction (not recorded which). Every receptor here comes from a male donor with ankylosing spondylitis. The CDR3 runs from the conserved cysteine through the conserved F or W. A D gene is named only where the DNA matches it firmly. The size field is filled for only some rows; it gives once, few, many or a size class.

>TRBV12-3/TRBV12-4|TRBJ2-5|many|-
TGTGCCAGCAGTTTAGTCAAAGGTCCGGAGACCCAGTACTTC
CASSLVKGPETQYF
>TRBV3-1|TRBJ2-1|-|-
TGTGCCAGCGCCCGAAAGGGGCGGAATGAGCAGTTCTTC
CASARKGRNEQFF
>TRBV6-1|TRBJ1-5|few|-
TGTGCCAGCAGTCCATGGGGACGGGCTAACAATCAGCCCCAGCATTTT
CASSPWGRANNQPQHF
>TRBV20-1|TRBJ2-1|-|TRBD2
TGCAGTGCCCCTAGCGGGAGGGCCAATGAGCAGTTCTTC
CSAPSGRANEQFF
>TRBV6-5|TRBJ1-5|-|-
TGTGCCAGCAGTTTTTCAGTAGGGGCTAGTAATCAGCCCCAGCATTTT
CASSFSVGASNQPQHF
>TRBV7-2|TRBJ2-5|-|TRBD2
TGTGCCAGCAGGCGGAGCGGGAGTATTGGAGAGACCCAGTACTTC
CASRRSGSIGETQYF
>TRBV20-1|TRBJ1-5|few|TRBD1
TGCAGTGCTAAGACAGGGGTGAGCAATCAGCCCCAGCATTTT
CSAKTGVSNQPQHF
>TRBV3-1|TRBJ2-1|many|TRBD2
TGTGCCAGCAGCCAAGGGACTAGCGGGGGAGATGAGCAGTTCTTC
CASSQGTSGGDEQFF
>TRBV5-1|TRBJ2-2|-|TRBD1
TGCGCCAGCAGCCACGAGGGACAGACCACCGGGGAGCTGTTTTTT
CASSHEGQTTGELFF
>TRBV12-3/TRBV12-4|TRBJ2-4|-|-
TGTGCCAGCAGTTTAGACAGGGCCAGGAAAAACATTCAGTACTTC
CASSLDRARKNIQYF
>TRBV7-2|TRBJ2-1|few|TRBD2
TGTGCCAGCAGCCCCAAGACTAGCGGGTACAATGAGCAGTTCTTC
CASSPKTSGYNEQFF
>TRBV29-1|TRBJ2-1|-|TRBD1
TGCAGCGTGTCCCGGACAGGGGTGGGGGGTGAGCAGTTCTTC
CSVSRTGVGGEQFF
>TRBV7-9|TRBJ2-1|many|TRBD2
TGTGCCAGCAGCCATTTCCTAGCGGAAGAAGATGAGCAGTTCTTC
CASSHFLAEEDEQFF
>TRBV5-6|TRBJ2-7|few|-
TGTGCCAGCAGCCCGGGTCCTTCTAGCTCCTACGAGCAGTACTTC
CASSPGPSSSYEQYF
>TRBV24-1|TRBJ1-4|-|-
TGTGCCACCAGTGATTCACGACAGGAGGAGGAAAAACTGTTTTTT
CATSDSRQEEEKLFF
>TRBV27|TRBJ2-7|-|-
TGTGCCAGCAGGCCCAGGGGAGGTACAACCTACGAGCAGTACTTC
CASRPRGGTTYEQYF
>TRBV6-1|TRBJ2-5|many|TRBD1
TGTGCCAGCAGTGATCAATCAGGGGGCCGGGAGACCCAGTACTTC
CASSDQSGGRETQYF
>TRBV20-1|TRBJ2-5|-|TRBD1
TGCAGTGCCCCGAGGACAGGGCGGCAAGAGACCCAGTACTTC
CSAPRTGRQETQYF
>TRBV11-2|TRBJ2-1|-|-
TGTGCCAGCAGCTTAGACTCCGGGAGCAATGAGCAGTTCTTC
CASSLDSGSNEQFF
>TRBV7-2|TRBJ2-7|many|TRBD2
TGTGCCAGCAGCTTTTGGGGGGGCTACGAGCAGTACTTC
CASSFWGGYEQYF
>TRBV29-1|TRBJ2-1|-|TRBD2
TGCAGCGTAGCTATGCGACTAGCGGGAGGCAATGAGCAGTTCTTC
CSVAMRLAGGNEQFF
>TRBV27|TRBJ2-7|-|-
TGTGCCAGCAGACCGACAGGCTCGGGGTACTACGAGCAGTACTTC
CASRPTGSGYYEQYF
>TRBV29-1|TRBJ1-2|-|TRBD1
TGCAGCGTCGTCGACCCTCTTAGGGGGCAGGAAAACTATGGCTACACCTTC
CSVVDPLRGQENYGYTF
>TRBV5-1|TRBJ2-1|-|-
TGCGCCAGCAGCCTAGACAATGAGCAGTTCTTC
CASSLDNEQFF
>TRBV10-2|TRBJ1-5|few|-
TGCGCCAGCAGTGAGTCAGGGGGACAGCCCCAGCATTTT
CASSESGGQPQHF
>TRBV20-1|TRBJ1-4|many|-
TGCAGTGCTAGTAAGGGGCGGGGTGAAAAACTGTTTTTT
CSASKGRGEKLFF
>TRBV7-9|TRBJ2-7|few|TRBD2
TGTGCCAGCAGCTTAGAAAGCGGGAATTCGTACGAGCAGTACTTC
CASSLESGNSYEQYF
>TRBV9|TRBJ2-3|-|-
TGTGCCAACAAAGATACGCAGTATTTT
CANKDTQYF
>TRBV12-3/TRBV12-4|TRBJ2-1|few|-
TGTGCCAGCAGCCTCGGGACCGCCCAGGCGGGTGAGCAGTTCTTC
CASSLGTAQAGEQFF
>TRBV7-2|TRBJ1-1|many|-
TGTGCCAGCAGCTTTCTAAACACTGAAGCTTTCTTT
CASSFLNTEAFF
>TRBV12-3/TRBV12-4|TRBJ2-1|medium-sized|-
TGTGCCAGCAGTTTAGGCCGTAAACCTGGCTCCTACAATGAGCAGTTCTTC
CASSLGRKPGSYNEQFF
>TRBV7-2|TRBJ2-7|-|-
TGTGCCAGCAGCTCGACAGTCTCCTACGAGCAGTACTTC
CASSSTVSYEQYF
>TRBV7-2|TRBJ2-2|-|-
TGTGCCAGCAGCGAAGTACAGCATTCCACCGGGGAGCTGTTTTTT
CASSEVQHSTGELFF
>TRBV2|TRBJ2-3|few|-
TGTGCCAGCGGTGCACAACTAGGGACAGATACGCAGTATTTT
CASGAQLGTDTQYF
>TRBV20-1|TRBJ1-1|-|-
TGCAGTGCTACCCAGGGCCCGGGCACTGAAGCTTTCTTT
CSATQGPGTEAFF
>TRBV11-2|TRBJ1-1|many|-
TGTGCCAGCAGCTTAGTGTTCGGAGGGTTCACTGAAGCTTTCTTT
CASSLVFGGFTEAFF
>TRBV12-3/TRBV12-4|TRBJ2-4|few|-
TGTGCCAGCAGTCCCACAGCCGGGAACCCAAGAATAAAAAACATTCAGTACTTC
CASSPTAGNPRIKNIQYF
>TRBV4-3|TRBJ2-1|-|TRBD2
TGCGCCAGCAGCCGGGGACTAGCGGGAGTTAATGAGCAGTTCTTC
CASSRGLAGVNEQFF
>TRBV5-5|TRBJ2-1|-|TRBD1
TGTGCCAGCAGCCGAGACAGGGACCGGGCCCGTGAGCAGTTCTTC
CASSRDRDRAREQFF
>TRBV25-1|TRBJ2-3|many|TRBD1
TGTGCCAGCAGTGCCCGGGACAGGGGCCAAAGAATCTTCACAGATACGCAGTATTTT
CASSARDRGQRIFTDTQYF
>TRBV11-2|TRBJ2-1|few|-
TGTGCCAGCAGCTTAGATTACAGGATTGAGCAGTTCTTC
CASSLDYRIEQFF
>TRBV12-3/TRBV12-4|TRBJ2-5|many|TRBD1
TGTGCCAGCAGTTTAGCCGGGACAGGGCAAGAGACCCAGTACTTC
CASSLAGTGQETQYF
>TRBV11-2|TRBJ2-1|-|-
TGTGCCAGCAGCTTAGGGGTGGCTCTTCAGCAGTTCTTC
CASSLGVALQQFF
>TRBV9|TRBJ1-3|-|TRBD1
TGTGCCAGCAGCGGGACAGGGGGTTCGGCTGGAAACACCATATATTTT
CASSGTGGSAGNTIYF
>TRBV29-1|TRBJ2-7|-|-
TGCAGCGTATGGGACAATATTTCCGAGCAGTACTTC
CSVWDNISEQYF
>TRBV28|TRBJ2-1|-|-
TGTGCCAGCAGTTTCGCTAGCAGTTTAAGCTCCTACAATGAGCAGTTCTTC
CASSFASSLSSYNEQFF
>TRBV20-1|TRBJ2-4|once|-
TGCAGTGCTGGACCCCCTGGGCAAAACATTCAGTACTTC
CSAGPPGQNIQYF
>TRBV5-8|TRBJ2-1|-|TRBD2
TGTGCCAGCAGTTTCACTAGCGGGGGATCTTATGAGCAGTTCTTC
CASSFTSGGSYEQFF
>TRBV6-6|TRBJ2-1|-|-
TGTGCCAGCAGTAGCAAGGACAGCCCCGAGCAGTTCTTC
CASSSKDSPEQFF
>TRBV20-1|TRBJ1-5|few|TRBD1
TGCAGTGCTAGAGATATGACAGGGGGCTCCAATCAGCCCCAGCATTTT
CSARDMTGGSNQPQHF
>TRBV7-3|TRBJ1-2|once|-
TGTGCCAGCAGCCGAACAGGGAGAGGTGGCTACACCTTC
CASSRTGRGGYTF
>TRBV28|TRBJ1-2|few|-
TGTGCCAGCAGCCGAACGGACAACTATGGCTACACCTTC
CASSRTDNYGYTF
>TRBV18|TRBJ2-7|many|-
TGTGCCAGCTCACCCTACCGGGACACGCTCTACGAGCAGTACTTC
CASSPYRDTLYEQYF
>TRBV7-9|TRBJ1-2|-|TRBD1
TGTGCCAGCAGCCCCCAACGGGACAGAATCCTCTTTGGCTACACCTTC
CASSPQRDRILFGYTF
>TRBV29-1|TRBJ2-3|many|-
TGCAGCGTTGAGGGCGGAGGCCAGCGGGCAGATACGCAGTATTTT
CSVEGGGQRADTQYF
>TRBV7-2|TRBJ1-4|-|-
TGTGCCAGCAGCTTAGATACAGGGACTAATGAAAAACTGTTTTTT
CASSLDTGTNEKLFF
>TRBV7-9|TRBJ1-2|-|-
TGTGCCAGCAGACAGGGCCAAGGAGACTATGGCTACACCTTC
CASRQGQGDYGYTF
>TRBV6-5|TRBJ1-4|once|TRBD1
TGTGCCAGCAGTACCCGACAGGGAGGGTCCGCAACTAATGAAAAACTGTTTTTT
CASSTRQGGSATNEKLFF
>TRBV27|TRBJ1-4|many|-
TGTGCCAGCAGCCAACTCGGACGGAATGAAAAACTGTTTTTT
CASSQLGRNEKLFF